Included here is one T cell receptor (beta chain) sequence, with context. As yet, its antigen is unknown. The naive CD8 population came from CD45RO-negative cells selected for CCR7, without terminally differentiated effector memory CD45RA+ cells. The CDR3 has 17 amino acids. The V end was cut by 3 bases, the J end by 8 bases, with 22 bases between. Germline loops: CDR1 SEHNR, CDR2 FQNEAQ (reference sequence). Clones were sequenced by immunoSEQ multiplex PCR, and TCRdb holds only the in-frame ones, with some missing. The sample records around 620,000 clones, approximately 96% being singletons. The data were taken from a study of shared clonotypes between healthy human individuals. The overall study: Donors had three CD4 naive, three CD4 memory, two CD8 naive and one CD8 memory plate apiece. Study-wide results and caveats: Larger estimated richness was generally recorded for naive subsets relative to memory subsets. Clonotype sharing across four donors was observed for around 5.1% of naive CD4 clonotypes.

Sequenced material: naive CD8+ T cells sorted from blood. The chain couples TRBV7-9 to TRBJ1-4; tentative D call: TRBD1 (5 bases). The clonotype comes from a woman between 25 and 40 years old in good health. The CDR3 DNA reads TGTGCCAGCAGCTTTTTGTTGGAGGGGTATGAGCGCGAAAAACTGTTTTTT. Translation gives CASSFLLEGYEREKLFF.